The present T cell receptor beta chain was sequenced within a study of high-grade serous ovarian cancer treatment subgroups listed by TCRdb under 2021. With regard to the full study: On average, sequencing produced more than 13,000 reads and around 7,500 unique TCR beta rearrangements for each sample. Of the 30 or so patients in the cohort, some 10 had no residual disease after primary surgery (R0), some 10 were excellent NACT responders, and some 10 were poor NACT responders. The study profiled TCR beta repertoires in high-grade serous ovarian cancer patients grouped by complete gross resection or neoadjuvant chemotherapy response under a laparoscopic triage algorithm. One primary tumor sample and two metastatic tumor samples were collected from each patient, for a total of 90 or so samples. Summary of the overall study and its limitations: Bulk tumor TCR sequencing lacked spatial information, limiting insight into HGSC tumor complexity and diversity. Neoantigen level correlated positively with TCR clonal relatedness, and copy number variation and mutation load from whole-genome sequencing showed a positive trend with TCR clonal relatedness. TCR repertoire analyses were focused on CDR3, and CDR1 and CDR2 were not analyzed. Repertoire similarity ranging from roughly 0.095 to 0.8 was observed between tumors from the same patient, whereas almost no similarity was observed between different patients.

This clone was detected once. Its antigen is unknown. There are no base qualities to consult, and no much larger clone falls within one base. The 90 tumor samples were subjected to high-throughput TCR profiling using ImmunoSEQ. The original pipeline was this. Repertoire diversity metrics included richness (unique productive sequences), clonality, evenness and relatedness; Bhattacharyya coefficient assessed similarity between samples. A sensitivity analysis excluded TCRs with fewer than two reads and gave consistent conclusions. What TCRdb holds here is the immuneACCESS table cut down to in-frame rearrangements. Part of the clones is not present; checked against another copy, under half of the missing clones reflect an unresolved V gene, and the others are unexplained. V and J calls and clone size are given by that table; D and trimming were obtained from the DNA. The table for this sample lists roughly 9,000 clones; 70% to 90% of them were counted only once. The ten biggest clones cover around 1.7% of the sample.

The CDR3 holds 14 amino acids from the cysteine to the phenylalanine. The retained sequence is limited to the CDR3, 42 bases, with the frame set at the first base. V drops 9 bases and J drops 2 bases, leaving 16 bases in between. From a lookup of the germline V gene, CDR1 and CDR2 are KGHSH and LQKENI. Tumor samples were collected prior to definitive surgery or chemotherapy. Genomic DNA extraction was performed by the MD Anderson Biospecimen Extraction Resource, and TCR sequencing was carried out by the MD Anderson Cancer Genomics Laboratory. The material sequenced was tumor tissue. This clonotype originated in a human donor with high-grade serous ovarian cancer. Recombination linked TRBV18 to TRBJ1-1, with a tentative D gene TRBD1 over 6 matching bases. The DNA reads as follows: TGTGCCAGTCTACAGGGTTTAGTTAACACTGAAGCTTTCTTT. It specifies CASLQGLVNTEAFF.